A single sample gave rise to the 30 T cell receptor beta chains below, sequenced in a study of CD8 T cells in ankylosing spondylitis. TCRdb independently ran MiXCR on the 5' RACE reads; one entry per CDR3 protein. The repertoire holds hundreds of thousands of distinct CDR3 sequences, with 15% to 20% as singletons. The antigens of these receptors remain unknown. Study findings and constraints: Seven to nine highly homologous variants made up a TCR beta motif that seemed to typify ankylosing spondylitis blood.

The source material was blood, either unsorted or a sorted T cell fraction (not recorded which). Receptor source: a male donor with ankylosing spondylitis.

Here the CDR3 DNA reads TGTGCCAGCAGCCCCTCCCCCGGGACAGGGAAGTCGCAAGAGACCCAGTACTTC. Encoded protein: CASSPSPGTGKSQETQYF. The chain uses TRBV2 and TRBJ2-5, with TRBD1 identical over 9 bases. This CDR3 is 18 amino acids long. Trimming removed 6 bases from V and 2 bases from J; junction bases left unmatched: 16. The germline gives CDR1 SNHLY, CDR2 FYNNEI.

This clonotype was seen only a few times. The rearrangement links TRBV12-5 to TRBJ1-2; D uncertain. The CDR3 is 13 residues long. CDR1 is LGHNT, CDR2 FRNRAP, per germline. V lost 5 bases, J lost 3 bases, and 10 bases lay in between. The CDR3 reads CASGTGPYYGYTF. DNA for the CDR3: TGTGCTAGTGGTACCGGGCCCTACTATGGCTACACCTTC.

This clonotype has only a few counts. This chain links TRBV21-1 with TRBJ1-5; the D call of TRBD1 is as the table states it, not checked on the DNA. TRBV21-1 is recorded as a pseudogene. The CDR3 totals 15 residues. CDR3 nucleotide sequence: TGTGCCAGGCCCCGCGGACCCAGAGGCAATCAGCCCCAGCATTTT. This gives the protein CARPRGPRGNQPQHF.

The V and J genes are TRBV12-3 or TRBV12-4 and TRBJ2-3, with 12 bases lining up with TRBD2. Losses at the gene ends were 6 bases for V and 3 bases for J; bases not matched to a gene: 7. The CDR3 totals 16 residues. Written as DNA, the CDR3 is TGTGCCAGCAGCTCATGGACTAGCGGGGCTACAGATACGCAGTATTTT. Translating gives CASSSWTSGATDTQYF.

This chain uses TRBV12-3 or TRBV12-4 with TRBJ1-1, with no clear D. Trimming removed 0 bases from V and 1 base from J, with 9 bases in between. The CDR3 runs 15 residues. The CDR3 loop is CASSLAMGQNTEAFF. The CDR3 DNA follows: TGTGCCAGCAGTTTAGCGATGGGCCAGAACACTGAAGCTTTCTTT.

This chain links TRBV21-1 with TRBJ2-5; the D call in the table, TRBD1, was not verified against the DNA. TRBV21-1 is noted as a pseudogene. The length of the CDR3 is 16 residues. Here the CDR3 DNA reads TGTGCCAGCAGCCCCCGGGGGCGGGGGGCCCAAGAGACCCAGTACTTC. Translated: CASSPRGRGAQETQYF.

This clonotype was detected a few times. The chain links TRBV10-2 to TRBJ1-1, with 7 bases aligning to TRBD1. The V segment lost 1 base and the J segment 5 bases; nucleotides outside the gene matches: 4. The CDR3 contains 14 residues. Germline CDR1 is WSHSY and CDR2 is SAAADI. DNA of the CDR3: TGCGCCAGCAGTGAGTTTTCAGGGGGAACTGAAGCTTTCTTT. It translates to CASSEFSGGTEAFF.

This clonotype appeared a few times. The chain employs TRBV4-1 and TRBJ2-1, with TRBD2 identical over 9 bases. This CDR3 has 21 residues. J lost 4 bases, V lost 3 bases, and 22 bases had no gene match. Germline CDR1 reads MGHRA; CDR2 reads YSYEKL. CDR3 in DNA: TGCGCCAGCAGCCAGATTATGGGGGGCTTTAGCGGGGGTCGAGGGTACAATGAGCAGTTCTTC. Translated, it gives CASSQIMGGFSGGRGYNEQFF.

This clonotype was observed a few times. The V gene is TRBV28, the J gene TRBJ1-5; TRBD1 might be the D (5 bases). Germline values: CDR1 MDHEN, CDR2 SYDVKM. V lost 6 bases and J lost 4, with 19 bases in between. This CDR3 has 16 residues. CDR3 protein: CASSRDLLGTNQPQHF. CDR3 nucleotides: TGTGCCAGCAGCCGGGACCTTCTGGGTACAAATCAGCCCCAGCATTTT.

The chain couples TRBV18 to TRBJ1-1; 9 bases align to TRBD1. CDR3 length: 15 amino acids. V shed 2 bases, J shed 4 bases, and the junction held 5 bases outside the gene matches. Per germline, CDR1 KGHSH and CDR2 LQKENI. The CDR3 sequence: CASSPGTGLGTEAFF. CDR3 DNA sequence: TGTGCCAGCTCACCAGGGACAGGGTTGGGCACTGAAGCTTTCTTT.

V and J are TRBV7-8 and TRBJ1-5, with TRBD1 identical over 7 bases. The trim removed 3 bases at V and 7 bases at J, leaving 9 bases unmatched. The CDR3 length is 15 residues. Germline assignment: CDR1 SGHVS and CDR2 FQNEAQ. The CDR3 loop reads CASSLYSTGTQPQHF. CDR3 DNA: TGTGCCAGCAGCTTGTACTCGACAGGGACCCAGCCCCAGCATTTT.

This clonotype was picked up a small number of times. This chain links TRBV4-3 with TRBJ2-7; 9 positions agree with TRBD1. The junction had 4 bases not matched to a gene; V was cut back by 6 bases and J by 4 bases. CDR3 length equals 13 residues. Germline CDR1 and CDR2: LGHNA and YSLEER. CDR3 amino acids: CASSPDRGYEQYF. The DNA of the CDR3 is TGCGCCAGCAGTCCGGACAGGGGTTACGAGCAGTACTTC.

The V call is TRBV29-1, the J call TRBJ2-3, with D perhaps being TRBD1 or TRBD2 (6 bases each). The V gene's germline CDR1 is SQVTM and CDR2 ANQGSEA. V was trimmed by 3 bases and J by 1 base, leaving 20 bases between them. This CDR3 comprises 17 residues. CDR3 sequence: CSVEGVSGGPRTDTQYF. The CDR3, as DNA: TGCAGCGTTGAGGGAGTCTCCGGGGGCCCCCGCACAGATACGCAGTATTTT.

A few counts support this clonotype. CDR3 sequence reads: CASSPPTLTRHNEQFF. In nucleotides, the CDR3 is TGTGCCAGCTCACCACCGACCTTAACTAGGCACAATGAGCAGTTCTTC. The chain has TRBV18 and TRBJ2-1; D is possibly TRBD2 (5 bases). V lost 0 bases, J lost 5 bases, and 14 bases lay in between. The CDR3 is 16 residues long. Germline CDR1 is KGHSH and CDR2 is LQKENI.

This clonotype appeared a few times. Relative to the germline gene, one junction end is altered; a read error may explain this. The genes are TRBV6-1 and TRBJ1-1; 7 nucleotides line up with TRBD1. This CDR3 comprises 17 residues. Germline lookup yields CDR1 MNHNS and CDR2 SASEGT. The CDR3 DNA reads as TGTGCCAGCAGTGAAGCGCTGGGACAGTTAAACACTGATGTGGGGTCCTTT. Protein product: CASSEALGQLNTDVGSF.

This clonotype was seen a few times. V is TRBV5-1 and J is TRBJ2-3; D is unresolved. V was cut by 0 bases and J by 6 bases, with 5 bases left in between. In germline, CDR1 is SGHRS, CDR2 YFSETQ. This CDR3 has 12 amino acids. The CDR3, as DNA: TGCGCCAGCAGCTTGGAGGTGGATACGCAGTATTTT. This codes for CASSLEVDTQYF.

This clonotype has a handful of counts. V is TRBV7-3 and J is TRBJ1-1, with 7 bases aligning to TRBD1. Germline V gene data show CDR1 as SGHTA and CDR2 as FQGTGA. This CDR3 is built from 14 residues. V shed 5 bases, J shed 3 bases, and the junction held 6 bases outside the gene matches. The CDR3 reads CASSPQGQHTEAFF. CDR3 coding DNA: TGTGCCAGCAGCCCCCAGGGACAGCACACTGAAGCTTTCTTT.

The V and J genes are TRBV27 and TRBJ2-3; D remains ambiguous. This CDR3 comprises 14 residues. Germline-derived CDR1 and CDR2 are MNHEY and SMNVEV (reference sequence). The ends were cut back, 1 base at V and 1 base at J, with 6 bases in the middle. This CDR3 is CASSLLQGTDTQYF. DNA of the CDR3: TGTGCCAGCAGTTTATTGCAGGGCACAGATACGCAGTATTTT.

In its sample, this clonotype was seen many times. The chain employs TRBV4-1 and TRBJ2-3, with 8 positions matching TRBD2. Unmatched junction bases numbered 6, after V lost 0 bases and J lost 1 base. CDR3 size: 17 residues. CDR1 MGHRA and CDR2 YSYEKL come from the germline V gene. CDR3 in amino acids: CASSQDQSGGRTDTQYF. The CDR3 nucleotides are TGCGCCAGCAGCCAAGATCAGAGCGGGGGACGCACAGATACGCAGTATTTT.

This clonotype turned up a few times. V is TRBV6-5 and J is TRBJ2-3, with D possibly TRBD2 on 6 matching bases. Trimming took off 6 bases at V and 3 bases at J, with 19 bases between the two ends. The CDR3 totals 16 residues. CDR1 and CDR2 (germline): MNHEY, SVGAGI. The CDR3 loop is CASSLWDWGVTDTQYF. CDR3 DNA: TGTGCCAGCAGCTTATGGGACTGGGGGGTTACAGATACGCAGTATTTT.

This clonotype was observed a few times. The CDR3 region has the DNA TGTGCCAGCAGCTCCGGTCCTGGGGGCTACGAGCAGTACTTC. It yields the protein CASSSGPGGYEQYF. The chain employs TRBV11-2 and TRBJ2-7; perhaps D is TRBD1 or TRBD2 (5 bases each). Germline loops: CDR1 SGHAT, CDR2 FQNNGV. This CDR3 region has 14 residues. The V end lost 4 bases, the J end lost 3 bases, and 13 bases lay between the germline ends.

This clonotype was recorded at least ten times. The chain employs TRBV10-3 and TRBJ2-7, with 7 bases identical to TRBD1. This CDR3 has 15 amino acids. Germline trimming cut 3 bases from V and 2 bases from J; bases unmatched to any gene: 7. The V gene's germline CDR1 is ENHRY and CDR2 SYGVKD. The CDR3 bases are TGTGCCATCAGTGACCCCGGGACAGAAGCCTACGAGCAGTACTTC. Translation: CAISDPGTEAYEQYF.

V usage is TRBV30 and J usage is TRBJ2-1, with TRBD2 as a possible D gene (7 bases). The CDR3 sequence is 15 residues long. The germline V gene has CDR1 GTSNPN and CDR2 SVGIG (reference sequence). The V and J ends lost 3 bases and 8 bases respectively, with 20 bases between them. The CDR3 spells CAWRTRGGRIDEQFF. CDR3 nucleotide sequence: TGTGCCTGGAGGACTCGCGGGGGCCGGATCGATGAGCAGTTCTTC.

This clonotype was seen many times. The CDR3 spells CASSLVPSGQETQYF. Here the CDR3 DNA reads TGCGCCAGCAGCTTGGTGCCTAGCGGACAAGAGACCCAGTACTTC. The chain employs TRBV5-1 and TRBJ2-5; 7 nucleotides line up with TRBD2. The germline V gene has CDR1 SGHRS and CDR2 YFSETQ. With V trimmed by 0 bases and J by 2 bases, 4 bases remained unmatched. The CDR3 has 15 amino acids. The full variable domain, with the rest looked up from reference TRBV5-1 and TRBJ2-5, is KAGVTQTPRYLIKTRGQQVTLSCSPISGHRSVSWYQQTPGQGLQFLFEYFSETQRNKGNFPGRFSGRQFSNSRSEMNVSTLELGDSALYLCASSLVPSGQETQYFGPGTRLLVL.

In this sample, this clonotype turned up many times. The genes are TRBV11-1 and TRBJ2-3, with a weak D call TRBD1 (5 bases). V gave up 5 bases and J gave up 0 bases, with 24 bases separating them. The length of the CDR3 is 19 residues. Germline V lookup: CDR1 SGHAT, CDR2 FQDESV (reference sequence). The CDR3 nucleotides are TGTGCCAGCAGCCCCAACCTGCTTCTAGGGGATATGAGCACAGATACGCAGTATTTT. This encodes CASSPNLLLGDMSTDTQYF.

This chain joins TRBV5-5 and TRBJ1-1, with D perhaps matching TRBD1 (5 bases). Germline V gene sequence: CDR1 SGHKS, CDR2 YYEKEE (reference sequence). The length of the CDR3 is 13 residues. With 3 bases removed from V and 9 bases from J, the gap between germline ends came to 15 bases. In DNA, the CDR3 is TGTGCCAGCAGCTCCGACCTGGGGCCACAAGCTTTCTTT. This gives the protein CASSSDLGPQAFF.

This clonotype has ten or more counts. The V gene is TRBV12-3 or TRBV12-4, the J gene TRBJ2-6, with TRBD2 as a possible D gene (5 bases). The CDR3 sequence is 15 residues long. Deletions cut 6 bases from V and 1 base from J, with 10 bases between. The DNA of the CDR3 is TGTGCCAGCAGCCTACTAGTATCTGGGGCCAACGTCCTGACTTTC. Its protein product is CASSLLVSGANVLTF.

This clonotype was seen a handful of times. The chain employs TRBV28 and TRBJ2-6; 7 positions match TRBD1. J was trimmed by 2 bases and V by 3 bases; bases with no gene match: 4. The germline gives CDR1 MDHEN, CDR2 SYDVKM. The CDR3 runs to 16 residues. The chain's CDR3 is CASSLGDRAGANVLTF. The CDR3 DNA follows: TGTGCCAGCAGTTTGGGAGACAGGGCTGGGGCCAACGTCCTGACTTTC.

V usage is TRBV11-2 and J usage is TRBJ2-7, with D unresolved. The V end was cut by 4 bases, the J end by 3 bases, with 13 bases between. The CDR3 runs to 14 residues. Germline loops: CDR1 SGHAT, CDR2 FQNNGV. CDR3 nucleotides: TGTGCCAGCAGCTCGGGTGGACGAGTCTACGAGCAGTACTTC. Protein sequence: CASSSGGRVYEQYF. Full variable domain (remainder filled in from reference TRBV11-2 and TRBJ2-7): EAGVAQSPRYKIIEKRQSVAFWCNPISGHATLYWYQQILGQGPKLLIQFQNNGVVDDSQLPKDRFSAERLKGVDSTLKIQPAKLEDSAVYLCASSSGGRVYEQYFGPGTRLTVT.

This chain joins TRBV20-1 and TRBJ2-1; D remains unclear. V was shortened by 3 bases and J by 0 bases, with 9 bases between the two germline ends. The CDR3 is 14 amino acids. Germline V lookup: CDR1 DFQATT, CDR2 SNEGSKA (reference sequence). For the CDR3, the DNA is TGCAGTGCTAGCCGCGGAAGCTCCTACAATGAGCAGTTCTTC. As protein: CSASRGSSYNEQFF.